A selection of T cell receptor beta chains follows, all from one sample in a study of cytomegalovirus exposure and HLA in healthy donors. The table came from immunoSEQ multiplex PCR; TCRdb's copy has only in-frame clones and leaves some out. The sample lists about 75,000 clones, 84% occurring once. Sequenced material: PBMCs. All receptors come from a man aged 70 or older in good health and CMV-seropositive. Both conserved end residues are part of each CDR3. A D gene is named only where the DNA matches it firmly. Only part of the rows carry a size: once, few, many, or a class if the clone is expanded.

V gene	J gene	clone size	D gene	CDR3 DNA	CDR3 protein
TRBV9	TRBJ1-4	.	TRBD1	TGTGCCAGCAGCTCGGGACAGGTTGGTGAAAAACTGTTTTTT	CASSSGQVGEKLFF
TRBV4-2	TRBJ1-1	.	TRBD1	TGTGCCAGCAGCGAAGGACAGGGAATGACGAACACTGAAGCTTTCTTT	CASSEGQGMTNTEAFF
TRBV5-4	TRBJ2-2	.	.	TGTGCCAGCAGCGGCCGCGAAGGGGCCCGGACCGGGGAGCTGTTTTTT	CASSGREGARTGELFF
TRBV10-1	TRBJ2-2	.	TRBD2	TGCGCCAGCAGGGCCGGGACTAGCGCCCTCGACGGGGAGCTGTTTTTT	CASRAGTSALDGELFF
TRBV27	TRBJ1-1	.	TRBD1	TGTGCCAGCAGTCATCAGGGGGGAACTGAAGCTTTCTTT	CASSHQGGTEAFF
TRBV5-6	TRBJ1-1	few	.	TGTGCCAGCAGCGTCGGACAACAGAACACTGAAGCTTTCTTT	CASSVGQQNTEAFF
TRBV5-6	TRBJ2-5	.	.	TGTGCCAGCAGCCCCTCAGGGGCGAAGACCCAGTACTTC	CASSPSGAKTQYF
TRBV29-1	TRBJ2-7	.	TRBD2	TGCAGCGCGACGGGAATAATGACTAGCGGATCGAGTGCCTACGAGCAGTACTTT	CSATGIMTSGSSAYEQYF
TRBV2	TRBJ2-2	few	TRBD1	TGTGCCAGCACGGAGGAGCCAGGGGGCACCATTTGGGGGGCCGGGGAGCTGTTTTTT	CASTEEPGGTIWGAGELFF
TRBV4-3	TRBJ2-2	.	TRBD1	TGCGCCAGCAGCCAAGATCTCCTCGGACAGGGGAGCACCGGGGAGCTGTTTTTT	CASSQDLLGQGSTGELFF
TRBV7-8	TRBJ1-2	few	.	TGTGCCAGCAGCTCGCTGGCCGAAATAGGCTACACCTTC	CASSSLAEIGYTF
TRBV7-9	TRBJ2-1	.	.	TGTGCCAGCAGCGTCCTTTCCAGCAATGAGCAGTTCTTC	CASSVLSSNEQFF
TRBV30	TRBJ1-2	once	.	TGTGCCTGGAGTGTAAGGGAGTCTAACTATGGCTACACCTTC	CAWSVRESNYGYTF
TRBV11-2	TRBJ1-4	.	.	TGTGCCAGCAGCTTCGTGGGCAATGAAAAACTGTTTTTT	CASSFVGNEKLFF
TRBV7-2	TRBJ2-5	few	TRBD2	TGTGCCAGCAGCCTCAACCCCGGGGGGACTCAAGAGACCCAGTACTTC	CASSLNPGGTQETQYF
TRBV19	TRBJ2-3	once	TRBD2	TGTGCCAGTAGTATCCCGGTTCGTGGCGGGGGGGGCGATACGCAGTATTTT	CASSIPVRGGGGDTQYF
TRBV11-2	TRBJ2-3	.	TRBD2	TGTGCCAGCAGCTCTACTAGCGGCACTAGCACAGATACGCAGTATTTT	CASSSTSGTSTDTQYF
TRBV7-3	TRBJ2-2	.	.	TGTGCCAGCAGCGATCAGGTGGCCGGGGAGCTGTTTTTT	CASSDQVAGELFF
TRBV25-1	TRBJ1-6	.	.	TGTGCCAGCAGCACAGTAGGATATAATTCACCCCTCCACTTT	CASSTVGYNSPLHF
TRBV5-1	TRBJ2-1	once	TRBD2	TGCGCCAGCAGAAGAGCGGGAGGGCCAAATGAGCAGTTCTTC	CASRRAGGPNEQFF
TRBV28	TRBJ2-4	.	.	TGTGCCAGCAGTTTTGGGCCAGATGGAGCCAAAAACATTCAGTACTTC	CASSFGPDGAKNIQYF
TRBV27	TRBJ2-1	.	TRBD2	TGTGCCAGCACCCCAGGGACTAGCGGGAACAATGAGCAGTTCTTC	CASTPGTSGNNEQFF
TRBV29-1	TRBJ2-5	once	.	TGCAGCGTCGCCCCTACAGGGTCGGAGACCCAGTACTTC	CSVAPTGSETQYF
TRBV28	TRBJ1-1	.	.	TGTGCCTGGGGTGGGGGCTTGGGTACTGAAGCTTTCTTT	CAWGGGLGTEAFF
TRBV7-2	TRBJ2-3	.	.	TGTGCCAGCAGCTTAGATTACACAGATACGCAGTATTTT	CASSLDYTDTQYF
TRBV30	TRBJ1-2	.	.	TGTGCCTCCACCCGGGACAAGATTCCTAACTATGGCTACACCTTC	CASTRDKIPNYGYTF
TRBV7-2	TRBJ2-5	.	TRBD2	TGTGCCAGCAGCCCTACTAGCGGGGGACAAGAGACCCAGTACTTC	CASSPTSGGQETQYF
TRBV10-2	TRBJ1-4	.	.	TGCGCCAGCAGCGCCGGGGAAAAACTGTTTTTT	CASSAGEKLFF
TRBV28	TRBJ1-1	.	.	TGTGCCAGCACCCGAGGCGGGGACACTGAAGCTTTCTTT	CASTRGGDTEAFF
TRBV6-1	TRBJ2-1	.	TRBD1	TGTGCCGCAAGAGCACAGGGGGCAGTGAATGAGCAGTTCTTC	CAARAQGAVNEQFF
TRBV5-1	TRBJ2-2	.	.	TGCGCCAGCAGCTCCTCGGGACACACGAACACCGGGGAGCTGTTTTTT	CASSSSGHTNTGELFF
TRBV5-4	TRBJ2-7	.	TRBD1	TGTGCCAGCAGCTACCTTAGGGGGCACCAGTACTTC	CASSYLRGHQYF
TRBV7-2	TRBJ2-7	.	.	TGTGCCAGCAGCCGTGAGTACGAGCAGTACTTC	CASSREYEQYF
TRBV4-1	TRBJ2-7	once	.	TGCGCCAGCAGCCAAAAAGCAAACCGAGGGGGGGGGAACTACGAGCAGTACTTC	CASSQKANRGGGNYEQYF
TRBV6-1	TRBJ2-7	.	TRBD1	TGTGCCAGCAGTAGTGACAGGGTATCCTACGAGCAGTACTTC	CASSSDRVSYEQYF
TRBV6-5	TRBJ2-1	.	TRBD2	TGTGCCAGCAGTCAACCGGGACTAGCAGGCAATGAGCAGTTCTTC	CASSQPGLAGNEQFF
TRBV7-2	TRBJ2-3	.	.	TGTGCCAGCAGCTCCCCTCAACTGCGGGCGGGACCGCAGTATTTT	CASSSPQLRAGPQYF
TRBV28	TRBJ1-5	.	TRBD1	TGTGCCAGCAGTTACGACAGGGGGAGCAATCAGCCCCAGCATTTT	CASSYDRGSNQPQHF
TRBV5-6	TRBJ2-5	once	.	TGTGCCAGCAGCTTGGGACTGCAAGAGACCCAGTACTTC	CASSLGLQETQYF
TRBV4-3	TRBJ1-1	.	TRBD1	TGCGCCAGCAGCCAAGATACCGCAGGACAGGGGACGAACACTGAAGCTTTCTTT	CASSQDTAGQGTNTEAFF
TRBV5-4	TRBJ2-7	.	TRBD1	TGTGCCAGCAGTCAGACGGGACAGGGGAACTACGAGCAGTACTTC	CASSQTGQGNYEQYF
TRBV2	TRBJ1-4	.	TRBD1	TGTGCCAGCAGCGCCGGGACAGGGGGCGTCGTTGGTGAAAAACTGTTTTTT	CASSAGTGGVVGEKLFF
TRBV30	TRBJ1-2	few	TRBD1	TGTGCCTGGAGATGGGGAAGGGGGCTTCAACGCAGCTATGGCTACACCTTC	CAWRWGRGLQRSYGYTF
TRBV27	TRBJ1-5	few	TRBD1	TGTGCCAGCAGTTTAGGACAGGCTCAGCCCCAGCATTTT	CASSLGQAQPQHF
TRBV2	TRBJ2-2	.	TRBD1	TGTGCCAGCAGTGAAATACGACAGGGAAACACCGGGGAGCTGTTTTTT	CASSEIRQGNTGELFF
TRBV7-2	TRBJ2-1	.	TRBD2	TGTGCCAGCAGCTTAGTGGGGGGGTACAATGAGCAGTTCTTC	CASSLVGGYNEQFF
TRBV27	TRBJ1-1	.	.	TGTGCCAGCACGCCAATTGGTGGGAGCACTGAAGCTTTCTTT	CASTPIGGSTEAFF
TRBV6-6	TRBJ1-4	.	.	TGTGCCAGCAGTTACTCCACAGGGTTGAAAGAAAAACTGTTTTTT	CASSYSTGLKEKLFF
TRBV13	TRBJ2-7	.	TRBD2	TGTGCCAGCAGCTTAACTGGGACTAGCGGACCCTACGAGCAGTACTTC	CASSLTGTSGPYEQYF
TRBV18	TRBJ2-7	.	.	TGTGCCAGCTCACCATCGAGCGGCACCTACGAGCAGTACTTC	CASSPSSGTYEQYF
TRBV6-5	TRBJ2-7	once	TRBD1	TGTGCCAGCAGTCGAGCCGGGACAGGAGCCTACGAGCAGTACTTC	CASSRAGTGAYEQYF
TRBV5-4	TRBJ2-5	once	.	TGTGCCAGCAGCTTACAGGGTTCTGCAGAGACCCAGTACTTC	CASSLQGSAETQYF
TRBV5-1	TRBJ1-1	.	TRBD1	TGCGCCAGCAGCCACGGGACAGGGGGCTTTGCTGAAGCTTTCTTT	CASSHGTGGFAEAFF
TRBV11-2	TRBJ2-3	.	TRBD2	TGTGCCAGCAGCTTATTGACTAGCGGGAGAAGAGATACGCAGTATTTT	CASSLLTSGRRDTQYF
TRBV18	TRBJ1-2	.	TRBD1	TGTGCCAGCTCACCACCGGTACAGGGGATCTATGGCTACACCTTC	CASSPPVQGIYGYTF
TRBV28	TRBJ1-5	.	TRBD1	TGTGCCAGCAGTTTGTACGCCGGGACAGACTTCAGTCAGCCCCAGCATTTT	CASSLYAGTDFSQPQHF
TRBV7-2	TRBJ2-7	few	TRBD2	TGTGCCAGCAGCTTAGCGGCGAGCGGGGGGGCCTACGAGCAGTACTTC	CASSLAASGGAYEQYF
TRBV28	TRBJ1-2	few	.	TGTGCCAGCAGTTTGGGGCAGGCTTTAGTCTATGGCTACACCTTC	CASSLGQALVYGYTF
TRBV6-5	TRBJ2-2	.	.	TGTGCCAGCAGTTACCTATTGAACACCGGGGAGCTGTTTTTT	CASSYLLNTGELFF
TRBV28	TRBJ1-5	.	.	TGTGCCAGCAGTGCCCCACATGTCAGGGTCCATCAGCCCCAGCATTTT	CASSAPHVRVHQPQHF